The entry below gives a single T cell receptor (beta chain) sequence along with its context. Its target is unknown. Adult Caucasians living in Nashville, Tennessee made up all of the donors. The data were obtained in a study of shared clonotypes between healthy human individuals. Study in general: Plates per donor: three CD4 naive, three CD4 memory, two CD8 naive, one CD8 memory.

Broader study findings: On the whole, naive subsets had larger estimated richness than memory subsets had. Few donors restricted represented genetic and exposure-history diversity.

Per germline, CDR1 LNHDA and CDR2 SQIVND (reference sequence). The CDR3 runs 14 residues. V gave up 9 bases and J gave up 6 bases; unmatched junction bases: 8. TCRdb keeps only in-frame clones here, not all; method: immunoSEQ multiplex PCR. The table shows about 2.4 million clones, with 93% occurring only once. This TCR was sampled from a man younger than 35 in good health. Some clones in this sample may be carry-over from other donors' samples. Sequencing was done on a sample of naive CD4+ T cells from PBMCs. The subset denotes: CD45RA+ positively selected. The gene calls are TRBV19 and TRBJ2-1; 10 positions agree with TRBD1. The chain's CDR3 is CAREPTGGLNEQFF. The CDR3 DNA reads TGTGCCAGAGAGCCGACAGGGGGCCTCAATGAGCAGTTCTTC.